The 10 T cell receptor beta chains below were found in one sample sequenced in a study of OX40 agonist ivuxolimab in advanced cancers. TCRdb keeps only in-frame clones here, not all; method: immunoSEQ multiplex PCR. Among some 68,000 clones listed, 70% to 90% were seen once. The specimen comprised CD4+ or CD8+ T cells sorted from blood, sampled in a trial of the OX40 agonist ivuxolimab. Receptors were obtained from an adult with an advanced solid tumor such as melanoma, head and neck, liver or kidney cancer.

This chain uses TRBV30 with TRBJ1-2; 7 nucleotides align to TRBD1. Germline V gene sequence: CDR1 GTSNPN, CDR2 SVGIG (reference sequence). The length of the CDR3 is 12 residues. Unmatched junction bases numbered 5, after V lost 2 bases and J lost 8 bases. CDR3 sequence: CAWSSMGQGYTF. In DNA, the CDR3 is TGTGCCTGGAGTTCTATGGGACAGGGCTACACCTTC.

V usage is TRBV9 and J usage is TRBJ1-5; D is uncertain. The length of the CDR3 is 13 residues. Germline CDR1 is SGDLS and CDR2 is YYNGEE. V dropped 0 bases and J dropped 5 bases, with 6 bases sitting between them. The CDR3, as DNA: TGTGCCAGCAGCGTAGGGAGGGATCAGCCCCAGCATTTT. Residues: CASSVGRDQPQHF. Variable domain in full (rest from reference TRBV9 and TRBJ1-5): DSGVTQTPKHLITATGQRVTLRCSPRSGDLSVYWYQQSLDQGLQFLIQYYNGEERAKGNILERFSAQQFPDLHSELNLSSLELGDSALYFCASSVGRDQPQHFGDGTRLSIL.

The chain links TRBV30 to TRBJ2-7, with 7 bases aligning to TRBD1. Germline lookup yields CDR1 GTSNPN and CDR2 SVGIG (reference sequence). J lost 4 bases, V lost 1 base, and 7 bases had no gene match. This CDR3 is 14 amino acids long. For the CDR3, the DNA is TGTGCCTGGAGTGGAGGGGGCGCAGCATACGAGCAGTACTTC. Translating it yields CAWSGGGAAYEQYF.

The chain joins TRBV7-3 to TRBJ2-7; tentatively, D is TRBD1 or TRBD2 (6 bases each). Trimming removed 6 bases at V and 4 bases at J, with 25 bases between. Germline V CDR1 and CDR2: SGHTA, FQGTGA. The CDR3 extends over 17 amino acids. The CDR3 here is CASSPEGATGAPYEQYF. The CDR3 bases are TGTGCCAGCAGTCCCGAGGGCGCGACGGGGGCCCCTTACGAGCAGTACTTC.

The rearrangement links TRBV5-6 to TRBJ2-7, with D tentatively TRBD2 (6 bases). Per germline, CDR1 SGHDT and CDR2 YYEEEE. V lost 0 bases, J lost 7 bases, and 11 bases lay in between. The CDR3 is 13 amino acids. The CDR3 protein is CASSLGLGGEQYF. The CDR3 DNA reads TGTGCCAGCAGCTTGGGACTAGGCGGAGAGCAGTACTTC.

CDR3 sequence reads: CASSLFGSSSYNEQFF. In nucleotides, the CDR3 is TGCGCCAGCAGCCTCTTTGGGTCATCCTCCTACAATGAGCAGTTCTTC. The chain combines TRBV5-1 with TRBJ2-1; D is uncertain. The V end lost 4 bases, the J end lost 0 bases, and 14 bases lay between the germline ends. This CDR3 is built from 16 residues. Germline CDR1 SGHRS, CDR2 YFSETQ.

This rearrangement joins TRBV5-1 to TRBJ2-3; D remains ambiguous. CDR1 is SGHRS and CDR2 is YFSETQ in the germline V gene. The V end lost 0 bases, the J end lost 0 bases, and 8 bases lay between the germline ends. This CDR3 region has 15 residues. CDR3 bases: TGCGCCAGCAGCTTGGGCAGATCCAGCACAGATACGCAGTATTTT. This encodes CASSLGRSSTDTQYF.

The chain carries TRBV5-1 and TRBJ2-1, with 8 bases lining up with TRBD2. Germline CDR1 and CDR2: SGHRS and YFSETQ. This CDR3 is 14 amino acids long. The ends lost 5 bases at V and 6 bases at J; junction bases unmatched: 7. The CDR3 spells CASSLAGTSNEQFF. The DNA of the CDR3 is TGCGCCAGCAGTTTAGCGGGAACGAGCAATGAGCAGTTCTTC.

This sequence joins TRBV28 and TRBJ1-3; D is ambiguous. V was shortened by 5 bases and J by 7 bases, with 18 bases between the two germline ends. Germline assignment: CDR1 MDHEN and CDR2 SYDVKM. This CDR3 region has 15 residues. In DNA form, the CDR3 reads TGTGCCAGCAGTCCCCCGAGGGTCAGCGGGAACACCATATATTTT. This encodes CASSPPRVSGNTIYF.

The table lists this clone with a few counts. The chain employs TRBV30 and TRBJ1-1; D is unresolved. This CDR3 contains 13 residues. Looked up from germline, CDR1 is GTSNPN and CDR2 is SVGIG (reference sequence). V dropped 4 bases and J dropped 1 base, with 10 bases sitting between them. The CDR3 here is CAWNVVGNTEAFF. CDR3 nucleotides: TGTGCCTGGAATGTAGTGGGGAACACTGAAGCTTTCTTT.